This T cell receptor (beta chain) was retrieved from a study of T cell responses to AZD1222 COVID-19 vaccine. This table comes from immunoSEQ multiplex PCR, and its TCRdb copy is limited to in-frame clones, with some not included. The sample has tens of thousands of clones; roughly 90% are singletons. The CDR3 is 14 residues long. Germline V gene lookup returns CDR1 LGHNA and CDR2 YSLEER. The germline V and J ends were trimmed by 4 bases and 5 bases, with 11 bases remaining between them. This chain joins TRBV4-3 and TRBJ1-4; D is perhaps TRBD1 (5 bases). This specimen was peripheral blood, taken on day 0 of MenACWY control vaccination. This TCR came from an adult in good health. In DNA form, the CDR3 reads TGCGCCAGCAGCCCAAGACGGGGGAATGAAAAACTGTTTTTT. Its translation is CASSPRRGNEKLFF.